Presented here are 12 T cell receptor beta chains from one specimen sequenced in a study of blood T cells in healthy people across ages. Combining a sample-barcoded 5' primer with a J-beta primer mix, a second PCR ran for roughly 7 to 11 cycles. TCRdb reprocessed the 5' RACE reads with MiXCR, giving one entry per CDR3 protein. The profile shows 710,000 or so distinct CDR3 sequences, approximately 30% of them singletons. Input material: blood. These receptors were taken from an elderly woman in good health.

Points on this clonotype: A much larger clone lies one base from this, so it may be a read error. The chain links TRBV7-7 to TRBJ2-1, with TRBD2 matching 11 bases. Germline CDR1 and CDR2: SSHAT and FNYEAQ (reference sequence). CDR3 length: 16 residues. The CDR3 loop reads CVSSPIAGGLYNEQFF. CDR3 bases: TGTGTCAGCAGCCCCATAGCGGGGGGGCTTTACAATGAGCAGTTCTTC.

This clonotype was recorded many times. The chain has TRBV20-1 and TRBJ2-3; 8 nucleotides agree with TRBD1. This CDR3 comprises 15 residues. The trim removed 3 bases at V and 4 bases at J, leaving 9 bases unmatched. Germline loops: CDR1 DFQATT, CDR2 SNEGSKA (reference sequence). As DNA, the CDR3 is TGCAGTGCTAGGGGAGACAGGGGTGATGCAGATACGCAGTATTTT. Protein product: CSARGDRGDADTQYF.

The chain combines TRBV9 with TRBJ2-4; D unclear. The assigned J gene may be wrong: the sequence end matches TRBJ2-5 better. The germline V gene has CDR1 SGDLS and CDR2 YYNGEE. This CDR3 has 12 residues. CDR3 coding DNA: TGTGCCAGCAGCGTCTCAATTGGGACCCAGTACTTC. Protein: CASSVSIGTQYF.

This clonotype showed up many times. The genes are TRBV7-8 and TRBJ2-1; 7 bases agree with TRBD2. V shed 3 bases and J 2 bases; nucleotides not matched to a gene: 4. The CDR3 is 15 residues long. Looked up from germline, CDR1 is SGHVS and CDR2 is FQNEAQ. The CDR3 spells CASSFGGGPYNEQFF. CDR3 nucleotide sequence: TGTGCCAGCAGCTTCGGCGGGGGACCCTACAATGAGCAGTTCTTC.

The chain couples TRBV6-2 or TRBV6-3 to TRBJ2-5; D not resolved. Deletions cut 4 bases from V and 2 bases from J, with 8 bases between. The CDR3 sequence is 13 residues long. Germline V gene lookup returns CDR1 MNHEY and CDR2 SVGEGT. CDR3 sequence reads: CASSSFVQETQYF. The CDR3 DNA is TGTGCCAGCAGTTCATTCGTACAAGAGACCCAGTACTTC.

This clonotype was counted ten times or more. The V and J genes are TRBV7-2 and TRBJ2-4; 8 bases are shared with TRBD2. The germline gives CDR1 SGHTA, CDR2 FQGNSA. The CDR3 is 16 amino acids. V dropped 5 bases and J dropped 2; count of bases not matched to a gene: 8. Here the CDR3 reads CASSPTSAVTKNIQYF. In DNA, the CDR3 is TGTGCCAGCAGCCCGACTAGCGCTGTGACCAAAAACATTCAGTACTTC.

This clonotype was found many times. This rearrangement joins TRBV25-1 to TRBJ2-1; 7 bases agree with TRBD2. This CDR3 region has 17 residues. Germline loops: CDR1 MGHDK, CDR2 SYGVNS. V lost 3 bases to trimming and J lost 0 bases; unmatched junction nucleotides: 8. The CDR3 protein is CASSESGASSSYNEQFF. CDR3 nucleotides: TGTGCCAGCAGTGAGAGCGGGGCCTCCTCCTCCTACAATGAGCAGTTCTTC.

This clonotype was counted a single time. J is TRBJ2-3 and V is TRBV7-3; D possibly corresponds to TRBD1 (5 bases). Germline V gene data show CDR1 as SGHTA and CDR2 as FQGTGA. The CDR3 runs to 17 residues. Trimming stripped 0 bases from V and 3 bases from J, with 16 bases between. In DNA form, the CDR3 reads TGTGCCAGCAGCTTAACTGTAGGGCAGGGAAGAACAGATACGCAGTATTTT. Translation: CASSLTVGQGRTDTQYF.

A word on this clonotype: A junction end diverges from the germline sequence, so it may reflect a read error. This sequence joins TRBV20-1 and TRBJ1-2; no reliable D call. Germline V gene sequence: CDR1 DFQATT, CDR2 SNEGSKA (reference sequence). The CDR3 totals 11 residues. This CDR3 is CSAKGSCGYTF. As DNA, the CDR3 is TGCAGCGCTAAAGGGAGCTGTGGCTACACCTTC.

In nucleotides, the CDR3 is TGTGCCAGCAGCCCTCGGACAGGAACCCATGAAAAACTGTTTTTT. This gives the protein CASSPRTGTHEKLFF. The chain links TRBV4-2 to TRBJ1-4, with 7 bases lining up with TRBD1. Germline trimming cut 4 bases from V and 6 bases from J; bases unmatched to any gene: 8. Germline lookup yields CDR1 LGHNA and CDR2 YNFKEQ. This CDR3 contains 15 residues.

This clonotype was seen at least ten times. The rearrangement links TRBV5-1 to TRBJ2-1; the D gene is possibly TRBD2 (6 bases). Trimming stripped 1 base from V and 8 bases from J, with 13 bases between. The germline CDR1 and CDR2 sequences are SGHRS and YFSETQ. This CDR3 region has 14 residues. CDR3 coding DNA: TGCGCCAGCAGCTTGATGGAGGGACGGGATGAGCAGTTCTTC. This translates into CASSLMEGRDEQFF.

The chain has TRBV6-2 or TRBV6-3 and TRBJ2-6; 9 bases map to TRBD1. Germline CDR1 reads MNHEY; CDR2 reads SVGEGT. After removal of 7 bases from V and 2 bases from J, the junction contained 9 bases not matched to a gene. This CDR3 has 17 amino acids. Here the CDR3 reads CASTPDRGVPGANVLTF. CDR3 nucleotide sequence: TGTGCCAGCACTCCGGACAGGGGCGTCCCTGGGGCCAACGTCCTGACTTTC.